This T cell receptor beta chain was sequenced during a study of radiotherapy plus CTLA-4 blockade in lung cancer. About the study: An objective response was seen in 18% of patients, and disease control in 25% to 40%.

The V gene end was trimmed by 6 bases and the J gene end by 2 bases; junction bases not matched to a gene: 13. Germline V gene sequence: CDR1 SNHLY, CDR2 FYNNEI. The CDR3 spans 18 residues. Sequencing used immunoSEQ multiplex PCR; TCRdb keeps in-frame clones, though not all of them. This table holds 65,000 to 85,000 clones, 70% to 80% found once. Study outcomes and limitations: Tumor-origin TCR clones grew in blood after radiotherapy plus ipilimumab.

Alongside CTLA-4 blockade with ipilimumab, patients with chemo-refractory metastatic non-small-cell lung cancer received focal radiation. This clone showed up just a few times. Antigen: not known. The chain has TRBV2 and TRBJ2-3, with 11 bases fitting TRBD2. The material sequenced was peripheral blood, taken from a patient treated with radiotherapy plus ipilimumab. The source is a human donor with non-small cell lung cancer whose response to radiotherapy plus ipilimumab could not be evaluated. The CDR3: CASRRTGLAGGPTDTQYF. The CDR3 DNA reads as TGTGCCAGCAGGAGGACAGGGTTAGCGGGGGGGCCCACAGATACGCAGTATTTT.